These 19 T cell receptor beta chains were sequenced from one sample in a study of Ad26.COV2.S vaccination and SARS-CoV-2 variants. The method was immunoSEQ multiplex PCR; TCRdb's version includes in-frame clones alone and lacks a portion of them. This sample has approximately 400,000 clones, with around four fifths found just once. Treatment here: approximately 18 received Ad26.COV2.S at low or high dose, single or two shots; about five received placebo; per-sample allocation not given. Sampling occurred on day 63 after the first vaccine or placebo injection. The sample consisted of peripheral blood, taken in a trial of Ad26.COV2.S vaccine versus placebo. These receptors were taken from a person between 18 and 65 years old who received the Ad26.COV2.S COVID-19 vaccine or a placebo.

This clone was detected once. V gene TRBV12-5 combines with J gene TRBJ1-2, with 8 bases that match TRBD1. CDR1 LGHNT and CDR2 FRNRAP come from the germline V gene. The CDR3 spans 17 residues. V trimming: 1 base; J trimming: 4 bases; junction bases outside the gene matches: 11. CDR3: CASGLAPQGRGLYGYTF. The CDR3 nucleotides read TGTGCTAGTGGTTTGGCCCCCCAGGGCAGGGGGCTCTATGGCTACACCTTC.

J is TRBJ2-7 and V is TRBV27; no definite D call. Trimming shortened V by 4 bases and J by 3 bases, and 10 bases separated the two germline ends. The CDR3 is made up of 13 amino acids. From germline, CDR1 is MNHEY and CDR2 SMNVEV (reference sequence). The CDR3 coding sequence is TGTGCCAGCAGTTATACCAAATTCTACGAGCAGTACTTC. The encoded protein is CASSYTKFYEQYF.

V is TRBV5-1 and J is TRBJ1-4; D remains ambiguous. V lost 4 bases, J lost 0 bases, and 10 bases lay in between. The CDR3 totals 15 residues. CDR1 is SGHRS and CDR2 is YFSETQ in the germline V gene. The CDR3 spells CASSPRGPTNEKLFF. CDR3 nucleotides: TGCGCCAGCAGCCCCAGAGGACCAACTAATGAAAAACTGTTTTTT.

The CDR3 DNA reads TGTGCCAGCAGCTTGGGAGTAGAGCGGGATTACAATGAGCAGTTCTTC. Translated: CASSLGVERDYNEQFF. The rearrangement links TRBV11-3 to TRBJ2-1; 7 nucleotides line up with TRBD2. The CDR3 is made up of 16 amino acids. The V and J ends lost 3 bases and 4 bases, in that order; junction bases with no gene match: 9. The V gene's germline CDR1 is SGHNT and CDR2 YENEEA.

This chain connects TRBV7-9 to TRBJ2-1; no clear D. The CDR3 extends over 16 amino acids. V was clipped by 4 bases and J by 6 bases, with 19 bases between them. CDR1 and CDR2 (germline): SEHNR, FQNEAQ (reference sequence). The CDR3 region is CASSSNLGVIFNEQFF. The CDR3 region has the DNA TGTGCCAGCAGCTCGAACCTAGGCGTGATATTCAATGAGCAGTTCTTC.

V is TRBV28 and J is TRBJ2-5; D gene unclear. The CDR3 consists of 11 residues. Germline V gene data show CDR1 as MDHEN and CDR2 as SYDVKM. V lost 4 bases to trimming and J lost 7 bases, with 7 bases between them. CDR3 coding DNA: TGTGCCAGCAGTTCCCTCGCGACCCAGTACTTC. Its translation: CASSSLATQYF.

CDR3 DNA: TGTGCCAGCAGCTTAGTTAGGTTTCTAGCGGAGCGATCCGGGGAGCTGTTTTTT. The encoded protein is CASSLVRFLAERSGELFF. The V gene is TRBV7-2, the J gene TRBJ2-2; 7 bases are shared with TRBD2. The CDR3 runs to 18 residues. Germline V gene lookup returns CDR1 SGHTA and CDR2 FQGNSA. Losses at the gene ends were 1 base for V and 6 bases for J; bases not matched to a gene: 14.

This chain links TRBV28 with TRBJ2-7, with D tentatively TRBD1 or TRBD2 (5 bases each). This CDR3 has 12 amino acids. V was cut by 4 bases and J by 7 bases, with 11 bases left in between. Germline-derived CDR1 and CDR2 are MDHEN and SYDVKM. The CDR3 sequence is CASSYTGLEQYF. As DNA, the CDR3 is TGTGCCAGCAGTTATACAGGACTGGAGCAGTACTTC. Looking up the rest from reference TRBV28 and TRBJ2-7 gives the full variable domain: DVKVTQSSRYLVKRTGEKVFLECVQDMDHENMFWYRQDPGLGLRLIYFSYDVKMKEKGDIPEGYSVSREKKERFSLILESASTNQTSMYLCASSYTGLEQYFGPGTRLTVT.

CDR3 DNA sequence: TGTGCCAGCAGCCCCTCGGGGGCCAATTCCTACGAGCAGTACTTC. It specifies CASSPSGANSYEQYF. This sequence joins TRBV5-6 and TRBJ2-7, with D tentatively TRBD1 or TRBD2 (6 bases each). This CDR3 has 15 residues. With 4 bases removed from V and 1 base from J, the gap between germline ends came to 15 bases. In germline, CDR1 is SGHDT, CDR2 YYEEEE.

The gene calls are TRBV5-1 and TRBJ1-1, with 7 positions matching TRBD1. CDR3 length equals 17 residues. Germline loops: CDR1 SGHRS, CDR2 YFSETQ. The V segment lost 2 bases and the J segment 1 base; nucleotides outside the gene matches: 11. The CDR3 loop is CASSLPSYRGGNTEAFF. CDR3 coding DNA: TGCGCCAGCAGCTTACCTAGCTACAGGGGAGGGAACACTGAAGCTTTCTTT. Full variable domain (rest looked up from reference TRBV5-1 and TRBJ1-1): KAGVTQTPRYLIKTRGQQVTLSCSPISGHRSVSWYQQTPGQGLQFLFEYFSETQRNKGNFPGRFSGRQFSNSRSEMNVSTLELGDSALYLCASSLPSYRGGNTEAFFGQGTRLTVV.

This clone was observed a few times. This chain joins TRBV27 and TRBJ1-2; D ambiguous. Germline CDR1 reads MNHEY; CDR2 reads SMNVEV (reference sequence). The V and J ends lost 4 bases and 8 bases respectively, with 23 bases between them. The CDR3 sequence is 16 residues long. Here the CDR3 reads CASSSSGEMGLWGYTF. CDR3 in DNA: TGTGCCAGCAGTTCGTCTGGGGAGATGGGCCTCTGGGGCTACACCTTC.

The chain carries TRBV5-6 and TRBJ1-3, with D possibly being TRBD1 (6 bases). The CDR3 length is 15 residues. Germline CDR1 and CDR2: SGHDT and YYEEEE. The germline V and J ends were trimmed by 4 bases and 4 bases, with 15 bases remaining between them. CDR3 in DNA: TGTGCCAGCAGCCCTGGATGGGGGCCCGGAAACACCATATATTTT. This codes for CASSPGWGPGNTIYF.

The chain recombines TRBV11-2 with TRBJ1-2, with D uncertain. The CDR3 is 13 residues long. Trimming removed 3 bases from V and 6 bases from J, with 11 bases in between. Germline loops: CDR1 SGHAT, CDR2 FQNNGV. The CDR3 DNA is TGTGCCAGCAGCTTGGTCATCGGCAATGGCTACACCTTC. Amino acid sequence: CASSLVIGNGYTF.

This chain connects TRBV7-2 to TRBJ1-2; D may be TRBD1 (5 bases). The CDR3 totals 17 residues. Germline lookup yields CDR1 SGHTA and CDR2 FQGNSA. V was clipped by 1 base and J by 3 bases, with 18 bases between them. DNA for the CDR3: TGTGCCAGCAGCTTAGGATTTCCAGGGCGGTTAGACTATGGCTACACCTTC. Protein sequence: CASSLGFPGRLDYGYTF.

The chain joins TRBV7-2 to TRBJ2-7; D might be TRBD2 (6 bases). The ends were cut back, 7 bases at V and 1 base at J, with 11 bases in the middle. Germline CDR1 SGHTA, CDR2 FQGNSA. This CDR3 contains 13 residues. CDR3 sequence reads: CASTKGLSYEQYF. Written as DNA, the CDR3 is TGTGCCAGCACGAAAGGACTATCCTACGAGCAGTACTTC. Based on the CDR3 plus reference TRBV7-2 and TRBJ2-7, the full variable domain is GAGVSQSPSNKVTEKGKDVELRCDPISGHTALYWYRQSLGQGLEFLIYFQGNSAPDKSGLPSDRFSAERTGGSVSTLTIQRTQQEDSAVYLCASTKGLSYEQYFGPGTRLTVT.

Here the CDR3 DNA reads TGTGCCAGCTCACCAGGGGCCGAAAAACTGTTTTTT. This encodes CASSPGAEKLFF. This rearrangement joins TRBV18 to TRBJ1-4; possible D gene TRBD1, 5 bases. The V and J ends lost 2 bases and 8 bases respectively, with 6 bases between them. The CDR3 contains 12 residues. The V gene's germline CDR1 is KGHSH and CDR2 LQKENI.

This clone turned up a few times. The rearrangement links TRBV27 to TRBJ1-6; 10 bases are a match to TRBD1. The CDR3 totals 16 residues. The germline V gene has CDR1 MNHEY and CDR2 SMNVEV (reference sequence). V shed 5 bases, J shed 5 bases, and the junction held 6 bases outside the gene matches. CDR3 sequence reads: CASSPLDRGNNSPLHF. DNA for the CDR3: TGTGCCAGCAGTCCCTTGGACAGGGGGAATAATTCACCCCTCCACTTT.

V is TRBV5-6 and J is TRBJ1-5; D perhaps matches TRBD1 (5 bases). The CDR3 has 15 residues. Germline values: CDR1 SGHDT, CDR2 YYEEEE. Trimming removed 0 bases at V and 4 bases at J, with 11 bases between. The CDR3 here is CASSLAADRNQPQHF. CDR3 coding DNA: TGTGCCAGCAGCTTGGCCGCTGACAGAAATCAGCCCCAGCATTTT.

CDR3 in amino acids: CASGGSGVFTHEQYF. In DNA, the CDR3 is TGTGCCAGCGGGGGGTCTGGGGTTTTCACCCACGAGCAGTACTTC. This chain links TRBV19 with TRBJ2-7, with TRBD2 identical over 7 bases. Germline V gives CDR1 LNHDA, CDR2 SQIVND (reference sequence). The CDR3 is 15 residues long. After removal of 9 bases from V and 5 bases from J, the junction contained 16 bases not matched to a gene. The variable domain in full, completed from reference TRBV19 and TRBJ2-7, reads DGGITQSPKYLFRKEGQNVTLSCEQNLNHDAMYWYRQDPGQGLRLIYYSQIVNDFQKGDIAEGYSVSREKKESFPLTVTSAQKNPTAFYLCASGGSGVFTHEQYFGPGTRLTVT.